These 5 T cell receptor beta chains share one sample of origin, sequenced in a study of graft-versus-host responses after intestinal transplantation. No cognate antigen is known for these TCRs. Measured with immunoSEQ multiplex PCR; TCRdb has only the in-frame clones, and not every one. The sample has more than 80,000 clones, roughly nine tenths seen once. The sample here was unstimulated CD4+ T cells sorted from spleen or lymph node cells, taken before intestinal transplant. Every receptor here comes from a human donor who received an intestinal transplant.

This sequence joins TRBV5-1 and TRBJ2-2; 8 bases agree with TRBD1. Germline trimming cut 4 bases from V and 5 bases from J; bases unmatched to any gene: 7. CDR3 size: 15 residues. Germline V gene lookup returns CDR1 SGHRS and CDR2 YFSETQ. CDR3 coding DNA: TGCGCCAGCAGCCAGCAGGGGGCGGGAACCGGGGAGCTGTTTTTT. This sequence encodes CASSQQGAGTGELFF.

This rearrangement joins TRBV10-3 to TRBJ2-5, with 7 nucleotides matching TRBD1. CDR3 size: 13 residues. The J segment lost 5 bases and the V segment lost 6 bases, leaving 6 bases of the junction unmatched. The germline V gene encodes CDR1 ENHRY and CDR2 SYGVKD. CDR3 protein: CAIRRQGGETQYF. CDR3 coding DNA: TGTGCCATCAGGCGACAGGGCGGGGAGACCCAGTACTTC.

The chain uses TRBV19 and TRBJ1-2; D not certain. The V gene's germline CDR1 is LNHDA and CDR2 SQIVND (reference sequence). V lost 5 bases, J lost 8 bases, and 9 bases lay in between. The length of the CDR3 is 11 residues. CDR3 residues: CASSPGNGYTF. For the CDR3, the DNA is TGTGCCAGTAGTCCCGGGAACGGCTACACCTTC.

The sample holds a few counts of this clone. This sequence joins TRBV28 and TRBJ2-7; no clear D. This CDR3 has 13 residues. CDR1 MDHEN and CDR2 SYDVKM come from the germline V gene. Trimming took 8 bases from V and 1 from J, leaving 12 bases between them. In DNA form, the CDR3 reads TGTGCCAGCCTTGGGCCTTCGTCCTACGAGCAGTACTTC. It specifies CASLGPSSYEQYF.

The chain has TRBV27 and TRBJ2-2; maybe TRBD1 (5 bases). V lost 4 bases to trimming and J lost 4 bases, with 16 bases between them. Germline lookup yields CDR1 MNHEY and CDR2 SMNVEV (reference sequence). The CDR3 runs 16 residues. The CDR3 here is CASSSLGRGFTGELFF. The CDR3 coding sequence is TGTGCCAGCAGTTCCCTGGGTAGGGGATTCACCGGGGAGCTGTTTTTT.